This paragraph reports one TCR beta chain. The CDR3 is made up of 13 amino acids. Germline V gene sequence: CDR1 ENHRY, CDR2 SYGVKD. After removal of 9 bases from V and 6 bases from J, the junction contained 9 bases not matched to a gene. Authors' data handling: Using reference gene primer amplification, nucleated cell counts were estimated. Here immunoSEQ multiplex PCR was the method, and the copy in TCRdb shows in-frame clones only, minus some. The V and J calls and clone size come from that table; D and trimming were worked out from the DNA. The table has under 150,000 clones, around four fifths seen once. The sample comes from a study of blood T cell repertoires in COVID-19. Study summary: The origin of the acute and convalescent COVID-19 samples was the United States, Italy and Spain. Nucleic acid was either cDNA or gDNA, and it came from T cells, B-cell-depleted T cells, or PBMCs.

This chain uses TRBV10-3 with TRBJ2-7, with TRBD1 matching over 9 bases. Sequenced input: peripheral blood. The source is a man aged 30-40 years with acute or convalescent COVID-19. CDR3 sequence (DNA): TGTGCCATGACACAGGGGGCACAGGGCGAGCAGTACTTC. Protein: CAMTQGAQGEQYF.